In this sample, the clone carrying this TCR beta chain turned up many times. Researchers took RNA transcripts and amplified the TCR beta CDR3 regions from them. In the first-round RT-PCR of the TCR CDR3, the HTBI primer set was used. MiXCR was run by TCRdb on the multiplex PCR reads, yielding one entry per CDR3 protein. The table shows around 500,000 distinct CDR3 sequences, with 14% occurring only once. This entry belongs to a study of T cells in Graves' hyperthyroidism and ophthalmopathy. The specimen was blood. The receptor was derived from a woman aged 18-29 years with Graves' hyperthyroidism.

The CDR3 is CASSPQNSNQPQHF. CDR3 in DNA: TGTGCCAGCTCACCACAGAATAGCAATCAGCCCCAGCATTTT. The rearrangement joins TRBV18 to TRBJ1-5; no firm D call. CDR3 length equals 14 residues. Trimming took off 1 base at V and 0 bases at J, with 4 bases between the two ends. Germline CDR1 KGHSH, CDR2 LQKENI.